This T cell receptor (beta chain) stems from a study of blood T cell repertoires in COVID-19. As for the study in general: The study drew acute and convalescent COVID-19 samples from the United States, Italy and Spain.

Original methodology: Amplified reference gene primers provided the basis for estimating nucleated cell counts. Sequencing used immunoSEQ multiplex PCR; TCRdb keeps in-frame clones, though not all of them. D and trimming were read from the DNA, whereas the V and J calls and clone size are those reported in that table. Of around 180,000 clones detected, roughly three quarters appear once; the ten largest clones hold roughly a sixth. The CDR3 totals 16 residues. V was shortened by 8 bases and J by 5 bases, with 22 bases between the two germline ends. The germline CDR1 and CDR2 sequences are SGHTA and FQGNSA.

The material sequenced was peripheral blood. The chain has TRBV7-2 and TRBJ2-1; tentatively, D is TRBD2 (7 bases). The clonotype comes from a man aged 55 to 70 with active or convalescent COVID-19. CDR3 residues: CASPHWGASGNNEQFF. The CDR3 DNA is TGTGCCAGCCCCCATTGGGGGGCTAGCGGAAACAATGAGCAGTTCTTC.